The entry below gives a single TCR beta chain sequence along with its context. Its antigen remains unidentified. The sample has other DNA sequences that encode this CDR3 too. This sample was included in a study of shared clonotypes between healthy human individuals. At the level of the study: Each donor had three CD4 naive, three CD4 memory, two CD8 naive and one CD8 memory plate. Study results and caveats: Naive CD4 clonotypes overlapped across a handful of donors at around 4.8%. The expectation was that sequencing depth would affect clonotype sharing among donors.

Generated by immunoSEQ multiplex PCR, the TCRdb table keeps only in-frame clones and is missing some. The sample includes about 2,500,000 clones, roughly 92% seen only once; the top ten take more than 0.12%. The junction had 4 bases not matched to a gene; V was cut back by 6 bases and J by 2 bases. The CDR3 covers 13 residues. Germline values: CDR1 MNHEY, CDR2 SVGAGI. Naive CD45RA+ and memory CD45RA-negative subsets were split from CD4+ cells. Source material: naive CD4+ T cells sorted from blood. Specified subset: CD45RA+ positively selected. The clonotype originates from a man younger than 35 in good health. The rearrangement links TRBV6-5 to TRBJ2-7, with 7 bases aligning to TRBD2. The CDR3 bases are TGTGCCAGCAGGGCTAGCGGAACCTACGAGCAGTACTTC. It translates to CASRASGTYEQYF.